The rows below give T cell receptor beta chains drawn from one sample of a study of tumor-infiltrating lymphocytes in oesophageal squamous cell carcinoma. TCRdb independently ran MiXCR on the PCR reads; one entry per CDR3 protein. The sample records approximately 9,700 distinct CDR3 sequences, roughly 58% being singletons. Sequencing input: esophageal tumor tissue. These TCRs come from a female donor with esophageal squamous cell carcinoma. Each CDR3 is given with its conserved first and last residue. The D gene is left open where the match is weak. The listing skips clone size in some rows; elsewhere it reads once, few, many or a size class.

size	V	J	D	CDR3	DNA
-	TRBV7-6	TRBJ2-3	TRBD1	CASSSTGSADTQYF	TGTGCCAGCAGCTCGACAGGGTCGGCAGATACGCAGTATTTT
-	TRBV12-5	TRBJ1-6	-	CASAIGTANSPLHF	TGTGCTAGTGCCATCGGGACCGCCAATTCACCCCTCCACTTT
few	TRBV7-6	TRBJ2-7	-	CASSSQDSYEQYF	TGTGCCAGCAGCTCTCAGGACTCCTACGAGCAGTACTTC
-	TRBV2	TRBJ2-6	-	CASSKTGSGANVLTF	TGTGCCAGCAGCAAAACAGGGTCTGGGGCCAACGTCCTGACTTTC
few	TRBV7-6	TRBJ1-4	TRBD1	CASSSGTATNEKLFF	TGTGCCAGCAGCTCCGGGACAGCAACTAATGAAAAACTGTTTTTT
-	TRBV7-9	TRBJ1-1	TRBD1	CASRYGQGYTGELYF	TGTGCCAGCAGATACGGACAGGGGTACACCGGGGAGCTGTATTTT
-	TRBV6-2/TRBV6-3	TRBJ2-5	-	CASRGVQETQYF	TGTGCCAGCAGGGGGGTCCAAGAGACCCAGTACTTC
-	TRBV7-7	TRBJ2-3	-	CASSASGTDTQYF	TGTGCTAGCAGCGCCTCAGGGACAGATACGCAGTATTTT
-	TRBV12-5	TRBJ2-2	-	CASGLSGELFF	TGTGCTAGTGGTTTGTCTGGGGAGCTGTTTTTT
-	TRBV10-3	TRBJ1-1	-	CAIRISEGNTEAFF	TGTGCCATCCGGATTTCCGAAGGGAACACTGAAGCTTTCTTT
-	TRBV6-2/TRBV6-3	TRBJ1-1	TRBD1	CASNSGQGKTEAFF	TGTGCCAGCAATTCCGGACAGGGAAAGACTGAAGCTTTCTTT
-	TRBV7-2	TRBJ1-1	-	CASSSYGGASTEAFF	TGTGCCAGCAGTTCTTATGGGGGGGCTAGCACTGAAGCTTTCTTT
-	TRBV7-2	TRBJ2-6	-	CASSLADYHSGANVLTF	TGTGCCAGCAGCTTAGCGGACTACCACTCTGGGGCCAACGTCCTGACTTTC
-	TRBV5-6	TRBJ1-2	-	CASSLFVVNYGYTF	TGTGCCAGCAGCTTGTTTGTGGTTAACTATGGCTACACCTTC
-	TRBV7-6	TRBJ2-7	-	CASSPGVGAGAKYEQYF	TGTGCCAGCAGCCCAGGGGTGGGGGCGGGAGCAAAATACGAGCAGTACTTC
many	TRBV5-6	TRBJ2-5	TRBD2	CASSSPAGGYNEQYF	TGTGCCAGCAGCTCCCCAGCGGGAGGGTACAATGAGCAGTACTTC
-	TRBV7-3	TRBJ2-7	TRBD2	CASSPGGYNSPLHF	TGTGCCAGCAGCCCGGGGGGGTATAATTCACCCCTCCACTTC
-	TRBV6-2/TRBV6-3	TRBJ2-1	TRBD2	CASRAGTSLPEQFF	TGTGCCAGCAGGGCTGGGACTAGCCTTCCTGAGCAGTTCTTC
many	TRBV28	TRBJ1-1	TRBD1	CASSQRTGWTEAFF	TGTGCCAGCAGTCAAAGGACAGGGTGGACTGAAGCTTTCTTT
few	TRBV7-2	TRBJ2-5	-	CASSFSAGSQETQYF	TGTGCCAGCAGCTTCTCGGCCGGGAGTCAAGAGACCCAGTACTTC
medium-sized	TRBV11-2	TRBJ1-2	-	CASSLDKNYGYTF	TGTGCCAGCAGCTTGGACAAGAACTATGGCTACACCTTC
-	TRBV7-2	TRBJ2-7	-	CASSYTRAYEQYF	TGTGCCAGCAGCTATACACGGGCCTACGAGCAGTACTTC
few	TRBV7-8	TRBJ2-1	TRBD2	CASSPLLLAGFYNEQFF	TGTGCCAGCAGCCCCCTGCTCCTAGCGGGGTTCTACAATGAGCAGTTCTTC
many	TRBV18	TRBJ2-1	TRBD2	CASSPPLAEQYNEQFF	TGTGCCAGCTCACCACCCCTAGCGGAACAATACAATGAGCAGTTCTTC
-	TRBV24-1	TRBJ2-1	TRBD1	CATSDAGGVTYNEQFF	TGTGCCACCAGTGATGCAGGGGGCGTCACCTACAATGAGCAGTTCTTC
-	TRBV6-1	TRBJ2-7	TRBD2	CASSESLAGRNEQYF	TGTGCCAGCAGTGAAAGTCTAGCGGGAAGGAACGAGCAGTACTTC